This TCR beta chain was observed in a study of CD8+ T cells in alopecia areata. Study context: Each day, treated patients took oral tofacitinib twice, at 5 to 10 mg per dose. Study-wide findings and caveats: There were also resident alphabeta T cells of normal skin sequenced in scalp samples. Mice showed clearer TCR sharing than patients did, a gap that was possibly HLA-related.

V was shortened by 4 bases and J by 4 bases, with 5 bases between the two germline ends. The germline CDR1 and CDR2 sequences are GTSNPN and SVGIG (reference sequence). CDR3 size: 11 residues. This clone was counted only a few times. Its matching antigen is unknown. Once RNA had been extracted, it was reverse transcribed into cDNA to act as the sequencing template. The protocol was immunoSEQ multiplex PCR, while the TCRdb copy is restricted to in-frame clones and leaves out a portion. The table shows over 120,000 clones, with 51% occurring only once. The clonotype was recovered from a human donor with alopecia areata. The V and J genes are TRBV30 and TRBJ2-1; D is uncertain. The sample in question was CD4+ T cells sorted from blood, obtained at week 0. CDR3 nucleotide sequence: TGTGCCTGGACGGATTACAATGAGCAGTTCTTC. Protein: CAWTDYNEQFF.